The 30 T cell receptor beta chains listed next were all sequenced from one sample in a study of blood T cell repertoires in COVID-19. Using immunoSEQ multiplex PCR, the repertoire was profiled, and TCRdb retains in-frame clones only, with some absent. The sample shows roughly 180,000 clones, approximately 83% of them seen only once. Source material: peripheral blood. These receptors all stem from a man in his 60s with acute or convalescent COVID-19.

This chain connects TRBV5-4 to TRBJ1-2, with TRBD1 matching 7 bases. This CDR3 comprises 13 residues. The germline gives CDR1 SGHNT, CDR2 YYREEE (reference sequence). V gave up 2 bases and J gave up 8 bases; unmatched junction bases: 6. The CDR3, as DNA: TGTGCCAGCAGCTTCTCACAGGGGAACGGCTACACCTTC. Amino acid sequence: CASSFSQGNGYTF.

This chain links TRBV6-5 with TRBJ1-1, with D possibly TRBD1 on 5 matching bases. Deletions cut 2 bases from V and 7 bases from J, with 8 bases between. The germline CDR1 and CDR2 sequences are MNHEY and SVGAGI. The CDR3 has 12 residues. The CDR3 bases are TGTGCCAGCAGTTACAGGGGTGGTGAAGCTTTCTTT. Translated, it gives CASSYRGGEAFF.

The chain recombines TRBV6-5 with TRBJ1-1, with D tentatively TRBD1 (6 bases). Germline V CDR1 and CDR2: MNHEY, SVGAGI. The V gene lost 9 bases and the J gene lost 7 bases, with 18 bases spanning the gap. The CDR3 spans 13 residues. CDR3 nucleotides: TGTGCCAGTAGATCGGGGGGCTATGGTGAAGCTTTCTTT. Its protein product is CASRSGGYGEAFF.

Only one count was recorded for this clone. The chain uses TRBV4-1 and TRBJ1-2; TRBD1 agrees at 8 bases. The V gene end was trimmed by 5 bases and the J gene end by 5 bases; junction bases not matched to a gene: 7. Germline V gene lookup returns CDR1 MGHRA and CDR2 YSYEKL. CDR3 length equals 14 residues. The CDR3 DNA is TGCGCCAGCAGCAAGTTCGGGACAGGTTATGGCTACACCTTC. As protein: CASSKFGTGYGYTF.

The chain has TRBV28 and TRBJ1-1, with TRBD1 matching 9 bases. J gave up 3 bases and V 6 bases, and 11 bases lay outside the gene matches. CDR1 MDHEN and CDR2 SYDVKM come from the germline V gene. The CDR3 sequence is 16 residues long. CDR3: CASRLSQGAPDTEAFF. CDR3 nucleotides: TGTGCCAGCAGGCTATCACAGGGGGCGCCGGACACTGAAGCTTTCTTT.

The count of this clone is one. The chain uses TRBV27 and TRBJ1-1, with D maybe TRBD1 (5 bases). The CDR3 contains 13 residues. Germline CDR1 and CDR2: MNHEY and SMNVEV (reference sequence). Trimming stripped 6 bases from V and 4 bases from J, with 12 bases between. CDR3 sequence: CASSLGRGTEAFF. Here the CDR3 DNA reads TGTGCCAGCAGCTTGGGGCGGGGCACTGAAGCTTTCTTT.

V and J are TRBV7-2 and TRBJ1-2; D gene ambiguous. The CDR3 is made up of 14 amino acids. Germline V gives CDR1 SGHTA, CDR2 FQGNSA. The V and J ends lost 2 bases and 1 base respectively, with 8 bases between them. CDR3 amino acids: CASSLRGSNYGYTF. In nucleotides, the CDR3 is TGTGCCAGCAGCTTACGTGGCAGTAACTATGGCTACACCTTC.

As for this clone: Other DNA sequences in the same sample also yield this CDR3. This chain connects TRBV6-5 to TRBJ1-5; 7 positions match TRBD1. This CDR3 spans 13 amino acids. V dropped 5 bases and J dropped 4; count of bases not matched to a gene: 2. Germline-derived CDR1 and CDR2 are MNHEY and SVGAGI. CDR3 amino acids: CASSRDRNQPQHF. The CDR3 nucleotides read TGTGCCAGCAGTCGGGACAGAAATCAGCCCCAGCATTTT.

This sequence joins TRBV10-1 and TRBJ2-1, with TRBD1 identical over 10 bases. Germline V gene lookup returns CDR1 WNHNN and CDR2 SYGVQD (reference sequence). The CDR3 spans 16 residues. V lost 0 bases and J lost 2; bases outside the gene matches: 1. CDR3 nucleotides: TGCGCCAGCAGTGAGTCCGGGACAGGGGCCTACAATGAGCAGTTCTTC. It codes for CASSESGTGAYNEQFF.

CDR3 region: CASSTTGEGSNQPQHF. For the CDR3, the DNA is TGTGCCAGCAGTACGACAGGGGAGGGGAGCAATCAGCCCCAGCATTTT. V is TRBV28 and J is TRBJ1-5; 8 nucleotides align to TRBD1. V shed 5 bases and J 1 base; nucleotides not matched to a gene: 7. The CDR3 is made up of 16 amino acids. In germline, CDR1 is MDHEN, CDR2 SYDVKM.

This chain uses TRBV24-1 with TRBJ2-3; TRBD1 aligns across 11 bases. Germline V gives CDR1 KGHDR, CDR2 SFDVKD. V shed 4 bases, J shed 5 bases, and the junction held 4 bases outside the gene matches. The CDR3 length is 15 residues. CDR3 protein: CATSDDGTGGDTQYF. The CDR3 region has the DNA TGTGCCACCAGTGACGACGGGACAGGGGGAGATACGCAGTATTTT.

The DNA for the CDR3 is TGTGCCAGCACCGCTACGGGGGATACGCAGTATTTT. Residues: CASTATGDTQYF. This chain links TRBV5-8 with TRBJ2-3, with D maybe TRBD2 (5 bases). The CDR3 is 12 residues long. From germline, CDR1 is SGHTS and CDR2 YDEGEE. Trimming left V 6 bases short and J 6 bases short, with 11 bases between.

V is TRBV18 and J is TRBJ1-5; D perhaps matches TRBD1 (6 bases). Trimming took off 6 bases at V and 1 base at J, with 7 bases between the two ends. This CDR3 comprises 13 residues. CDR1 and CDR2 (germline): KGHSH, LQKENI. The CDR3 DNA reads TGTGCCAGCTCGCAGGGGAGCAATCAGCCCCAGCATTTT. Translating it yields CASSQGSNQPQHF.

The chain links TRBV12-5 to TRBJ2-1; D gene uncertain. Germline loops: CDR1 LGHNT, CDR2 FRNRAP. CDR3 size: 12 residues. V shed 6 bases and J shed 12 bases, with 15 bases lying between them. The CDR3 sequence: CASGPGFLGQFF. The CDR3 region has the DNA TGTGCTAGTGGCCCCGGTTTCCTCGGGCAGTTCTTC.

CDR3 bases: TGCGCCAGCAGCTTTCTGGGGCAAGCAACTAATGAAAAACTGTTTTTT. Translation gives CASSFLGQATNEKLFF. This chain connects TRBV5-1 to TRBJ1-4; a weak D match, TRBD1 (5 bases). V lost 2 bases and J lost 0, with 11 bases in between. Germline V CDR1 and CDR2: SGHRS, YFSETQ. The CDR3 sequence is 16 residues long.

V and J are TRBV4-2 and TRBJ1-2, with D possibly being TRBD1 (5 bases). V was pared by 1 base and J by 2 bases, with 5 bases between. CDR3 length equals 13 residues. In germline, CDR1 is LGHNA, CDR2 YNFKEQ. DNA for the CDR3: TGTGCCAGCAGCCAAGGACAGAACTATGGCTACACCTTC. Translating gives CASSQGQNYGYTF.

The chain is built from TRBV6-1 and TRBJ1-3; a weak D match, TRBD1 (5 bases). CDR1 MNHNS and CDR2 SASEGT come from the germline V gene. This CDR3 contains 16 residues. V lost 2 bases to trimming and J lost 0 bases, with 11 bases between them. The CDR3 bases are TGTGCCAGCAGTGAACGGGGCGGGACCTCTGGAAACACCATATATTTT. The encoded protein is CASSERGGTSGNTIYF.

This chain uses TRBV5-1 with TRBJ2-3, with D unresolved. Trimming removed 4 bases from V and 3 bases from J, with 3 bases in between. This CDR3 contains 11 residues. CDR1 and CDR2 from the germline V gene are SGHRS and YFSETQ. The CDR3 spells CASSPTDTQYF. CDR3 in DNA: TGCGCCAGCAGCCCTACAGATACGCAGTATTTT. The full variable domain, completed using reference TRBV5-1 and TRBJ2-3, is KAGVTQTPRYLIKTRGQQVTLSCSPISGHRSVSWYQQTPGQGLQFLFEYFSETQRNKGNFPGRFSGRQFSNSRSEMNVSTLELGDSALYLCASSPTDTQYFGPGTRLTVL.

This chain uses TRBV2 with TRBJ1-1, with TRBD1 matching over 9 bases. The germline V gene has CDR1 SNHLY and CDR2 FYNNEI. This CDR3 has 13 residues. V dropped 7 bases and J dropped 10; count of bases not matched to a gene: 10. CDR3 protein: CASIPGTGLGAFF. CDR3 sequence (DNA): TGTGCCAGCATTCCCGGGACAGGGCTCGGAGCTTTCTTT.

This clone came up once. The chain carries TRBV5-7 and TRBJ2-3, with D tentatively TRBD2 (5 bases). TRBV5-7 has ORF status, its function being uncertain. V lost 0 bases and J 4 bases, leaving 18 bases between the germline ends. The CDR3 length is 17 residues. The CDR3 DNA reads as TGTGCCAGCAGCTTGGCCAACCGGGATCCCCCAGCAGATACGCAGTATTTT. Translating it yields CASSLANRDPPADTQYF.

The DNA for the CDR3 is TGTGCCAGCAGCCTCGGGACAGGGGTCGGGCCCCAGCATTTT. It is translated as CASSLGTGVGPQHF. V and J are TRBV5-4 and TRBJ1-5, with 10 bases lining up with TRBD1. Germline V gene sequence: CDR1 SGHNT, CDR2 YYREEE (reference sequence). The CDR3 runs to 14 residues. J was trimmed by 9 bases and V by 4 bases; bases with no gene match: 7.

J is TRBJ2-7 and V is TRBV28; D is possibly TRBD2 (5 bases). This CDR3 has 13 amino acids. Trimming removed 7 bases from V and 5 bases from J, with 15 bases in between. Germline V lookup: CDR1 MDHEN, CDR2 SYDVKM. The CDR3 here is CASTGTGRDEQYF. As DNA, the CDR3 is TGTGCCAGCACTGGTACTGGGCGGGACGAGCAGTACTTC.

The chain couples TRBV7-3 to TRBJ2-5; the match to TRBD2 covers 8 bases. Looked up from germline, CDR1 is SGHTA and CDR2 is FQGTGA. The CDR3 sequence is 13 residues long. J lost 6 bases, V lost 5 bases, and 5 bases had no gene match. CDR3 DNA: TGTGCCAGCAGCCCCGGGGGGGGAAAGACCCAGTACTTC. Protein sequence: CASSPGGGKTQYF.

The rearrangement joins TRBV24-1 to TRBJ1-5; D ambiguous. The germline V gene has CDR1 KGHDR and CDR2 SFDVKD. The CDR3 length is 16 residues. The V end was cut by 4 bases, the J end by 7 bases, with 19 bases between. CDR3 DNA sequence: TGTGCCACCAGTGAATCCGGCTTCTCCAGCGGGCAGCCCCAGCATTTT. Translating gives CATSESGFSSGQPQHF.

This clone appeared once. The chain couples TRBV7-6 to TRBJ2-1; possibly TRBD2 for D (5 bases). CDR3 length: 15 residues. V was cut by 5 bases and J by 4 bases, with 15 bases left in between. Germline V gene sequence: CDR1 SGHVS, CDR2 FNYEAQ. The CDR3: CASSKGPGSYNEQFF. The CDR3 DNA reads as TGTGCCAGCAGCAAAGGGCCGGGGTCATACAATGAGCAGTTCTTC.

This chain links TRBV11-3 with TRBJ1-1, with no clear D. Germline V gene sequence: CDR1 SGHNT, CDR2 YENEEA. This CDR3 region has 13 residues. Deletions cut 2 bases from V and 8 bases from J, with 12 bases between. The CDR3 coding sequence is TGTGCCAGCAGCTTAATCACCCGGTCGGAAGCTTTCTTT. This translates into CASSLITRSEAFF.

This clone has only one observation. This chain joins TRBV11-1 and TRBJ1-1; D is unclear. The V and J ends lost 1 base and 0 bases respectively, with 6 bases between them. Germline assignment: CDR1 SGHAT and CDR2 FQDESV (reference sequence). This CDR3 is built from 14 residues. The CDR3 sequence: CASSLDDMNTEAFF. In DNA, the CDR3 is TGTGCCAGCAGCTTAGATGACATGAACACTGAAGCTTTCTTT. Based on the CDR3 plus reference TRBV11-1 and TRBJ1-1, the full variable domain is EAEVAQSPRYKITEKSQAVAFWCDPISGHATLYWYRQILGQGPELLVQFQDESVVDDSQLPKDRFSAERLKGVDSTLKIQPAELGDSAMYLCASSLDDMNTEAFFGQGTRLTVV.

Here the CDR3 DNA reads TGTGCCAGCAGCCTACAGGGGGCAGGGCAGTACTTC. Translating gives CASSLQGAGQYF. V and J are TRBV28 and TRBJ2-7, with 9 positions matching TRBD1. The CDR3 contains 12 residues. Germline V gene lookup returns CDR1 MDHEN and CDR2 SYDVKM. J gave up 9 bases and V 6 bases, and 6 bases lay outside the gene matches.

The gene calls are TRBV10-1 and TRBJ1-4; TRBD1 agrees at 11 bases. Germline V lookup: CDR1 WNHNN, CDR2 SYGVQD (reference sequence). The CDR3 consists of 17 residues. V was pared by 0 bases and J by 2 bases, with 2 bases of the junction left unmatched. CDR3 sequence (DNA): TGCGCCAGCAGTGAGTCCGGGACAGGGGGTACTAATGAAAAACTGTTTTTT. Its translation is CASSESGTGGTNEKLFF.

The chain recombines TRBV3-1 (or the pseudogene TRBV3-2) with TRBJ2-1; no clear D gene. Trimming removed 0 bases from V and 4 bases from J, with 4 bases in between. From germline, CDR1 is LGHDT and CDR2 YNNKEL (reference sequence). The CDR3 is made up of 13 amino acids. The CDR3 DNA reads as TGTGCCAGCAGCCAAGACCAGTACAATGAGCAGTTCTTC. Residues: CASSQDQYNEQFF.